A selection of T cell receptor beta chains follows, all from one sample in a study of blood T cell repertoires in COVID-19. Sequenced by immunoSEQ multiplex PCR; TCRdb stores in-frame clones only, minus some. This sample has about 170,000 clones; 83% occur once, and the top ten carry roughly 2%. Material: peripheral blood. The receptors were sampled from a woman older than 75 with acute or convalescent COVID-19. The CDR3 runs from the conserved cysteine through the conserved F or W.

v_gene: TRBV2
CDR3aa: CASSPTGESTEAFF

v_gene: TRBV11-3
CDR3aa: CASSLAGGRPEAFF

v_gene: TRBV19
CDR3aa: CASSGGGGGYTF

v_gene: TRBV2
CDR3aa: CALGRGSNTGELFF

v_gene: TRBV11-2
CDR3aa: CASSLGSGGSNQPQHF

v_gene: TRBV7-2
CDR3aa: CASSTRTGYGYTF

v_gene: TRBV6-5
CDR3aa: CASRPDSATNEKLFF

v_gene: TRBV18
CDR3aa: CASSPIPVNTEAFF

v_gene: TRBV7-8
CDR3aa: CASSPRTGSSYNSPLHF

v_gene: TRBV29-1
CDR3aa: CSASTGMGAEAFF

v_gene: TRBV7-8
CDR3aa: CASSRTDRRAYEQYF

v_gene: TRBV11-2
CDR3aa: CASSLGPGYGYTF

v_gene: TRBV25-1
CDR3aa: CASSEQTRGREKLFF

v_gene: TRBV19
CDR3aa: CASSVDGLTDTQYF

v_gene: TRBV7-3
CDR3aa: CASSLTRTGKGDTQYF